One sample yielded the 28 T cell receptor beta chains listed below, sequenced in a study of blood T cell repertoires in COVID-19 (dated by TCRdb to about 2020). Library construction relied on the immunoSEQ multiplex PCR assay. Not all clones reach the TCRdb copy of this immuneACCESS table, which keeps in-frame sequences only. Checked studies attribute under half of the gap to unresolved V genes and leave the rest unexplained. This sample has more than 350,000 clones in its table, and around 92% of those were observed once. The top ten hold about 3% of the sample. The source material was peripheral blood. The receptors derive from a young woman with COVID-19, enrolled during active disease.

The chain joins TRBV12-3 or TRBV12-4 to TRBJ2-1, with a weak D call TRBD1 (5 bases). Trimming cost V 4 bases and J 8 bases, with 9 bases left between them. The CDR3 has 12 residues. As DNA, the CDR3 is TGTGCCAGCAGTTATGGGGCTTATGAGCAGTTCTTC. Its protein is CASSYGAYEQFF.

V is TRBV27 and J is TRBJ1-2, with D possibly being TRBD1 (5 bases). From germline, CDR1 is MNHEY and CDR2 SMNVEV (reference sequence). This CDR3 is built from 13 residues. Trimming pared 2 bases from V and 4 bases from J, leaving 8 bases between. CDR3 loop: CASSLQGPYGYTF. CDR3 bases: TGTGCCAGCAGTTTACAGGGTCCCTATGGCTACACCTTC.

The chain links TRBV5-1 to TRBJ2-1; 9 bases agree with TRBD2. V lost 5 bases, J lost 2 bases, and 5 bases stayed unmatched. The CDR3 contains 15 residues. Germline V gene sequence: CDR1 SGHRS, CDR2 YFSETQ. CDR3: CASRSREGPYNEQFF. The DNA of the CDR3 is TGCGCCAGCAGATCGCGGGAGGGCCCCTACAATGAGCAGTTCTTC.

The chain combines TRBV5-1 with TRBJ2-3; TRBD1 agrees at 7 bases. After removal of 0 bases from V and 2 bases from J, the junction contained 3 bases not matched to a gene. Germline V CDR1 and CDR2: SGHRS, YFSETQ. This CDR3 has 15 amino acids. CDR3 DNA sequence: TGCGCCAGCAGCTTGGAGGGGGCCACCACAGATACGCAGTATTTT. This codes for CASSLEGATTDTQYF.

The rearrangement joins TRBV6-2 or TRBV6-3 to TRBJ1-5; 11 bases match TRBD1. With 0 bases clipped from V and 7 bases from J, the junction kept 5 bases outside the gene matches. Germline V gene lookup returns CDR1 MNHEY and CDR2 SVGEGT. CDR3 length: 16 amino acids. CDR3 sequence (DNA): TGTGCCAGCAGTTACTCGGGACAGGGGGTCTGGCAGCCCCAGCATTTT. It encodes CASSYSGQGVWQPQHF.

Of note for this clone: The same CDR3 is also encoded by other DNA sequences in this sample. This sequence joins TRBV4-3 and TRBJ1-6, with D perhaps matching TRBD1 (5 bases). The V gene's germline CDR1 is LGHNA and CDR2 YSLEER. The germline V and J ends were trimmed by 1 base and 4 bases, with 17 bases remaining between them. CDR3 length: 18 amino acids. The CDR3 loop reads CASSQVGRGGGYNSPLHF. The CDR3 nucleotides are TGCGCCAGCAGCCAAGTAGGTCGCGGGGGTGGGTATAATTCACCCCTCCACTTT.

The sample holds one count of this clone. The V call is TRBV7-2, the J call TRBJ2-7; 7 nucleotides agree with TRBD2. Germline-derived CDR1 and CDR2 are SGHTA and FQGNSA. The CDR3 has 16 residues. J was trimmed by 0 bases and V by 3 bases; bases with no gene match: 8. CDR3 sequence: CASSFLGGDFSYEQYF. The CDR3 coding sequence is TGTGCCAGCAGCTTCCTTGGGGGGGATTTCTCCTACGAGCAGTACTTC.

This chain connects TRBV27 to TRBJ2-5, with 7 bases that match TRBD1. V gave up 2 bases and J gave up 1 base; unmatched junction bases: 4. CDR3 length: 15 amino acids. Germline V gene lookup returns CDR1 MNHEY and CDR2 SMNVEV (reference sequence). This CDR3 reads CASSLGRQGQETQYF. The CDR3, as DNA: TGTGCCAGCAGTTTAGGGAGACAGGGCCAAGAGACCCAGTACTTC.

This chain connects TRBV24-1 to TRBJ2-3; 10 positions agree with TRBD1. From germline, CDR1 is KGHDR and CDR2 SFDVKD. Trimming at V came to 3 bases and at J to 1 base, leaving 9 bases not matched to a gene. This CDR3 is built from 18 residues. The CDR3 reads CATSDPETGTGGTDTQYF. CDR3 DNA: TGTGCCACCAGTGATCCCGAGACCGGGACAGGGGGCACAGATACGCAGTATTTT.

This chain joins TRBV28 and TRBJ2-1, with TRBD1 matching over 8 bases. The junction had 8 bases not matched to a gene; V was cut back by 3 bases and J by 7 bases. From germline, CDR1 is MDHEN and CDR2 SYDVKM. This CDR3 is 15 amino acids long. CDR3: CASSFFWDRTNEQFF. CDR3 sequence (DNA): TGTGCCAGCAGTTTTTTTTGGGACAGGACAAATGAGCAGTTCTTC.

The CDR3 DNA reads as TGTGCCAGCAGCTTACCCCGGGACAGCCCCTACGAGCAGTACGTC. The encoded protein is CASSLPRDSPYEQYV. The chain is built from TRBV11-2 and TRBJ2-7, with 7 bases identical to TRBD1. J gave up 2 bases and V 2 bases, and 6 bases lay outside the gene matches. This CDR3 contains 15 residues. Looked up from germline, CDR1 is SGHAT and CDR2 is FQNNGV.

The chain joins TRBV6-2 or TRBV6-3 to TRBJ2-7; no definite D call. Germline V gene data show CDR1 as MNHEY and CDR2 as SVGEGT. V lost 2 bases and J lost 4, with 9 bases in between. CDR3 length: 13 amino acids. The CDR3 DNA reads TGTGCCAGCAGTTACCAACAATTTTACGAGCAGTACGTC. Encoded protein: CASSYQQFYEQYV.

The chain joins TRBV2 to TRBJ1-2; no reliable D call. Trimming shortened V by 2 bases and J by 5 bases, and 15 bases separated the two germline ends. The CDR3 has 15 residues. Germline-derived CDR1 and CDR2 are SNHLY and FYNNEI. CDR3 sequence: CASSESRSRWYGYTF. DNA for the CDR3: TGTGCCAGCAGTGAATCCCGGTCCCGGTGGTATGGCTACACCTTC.

This chain uses TRBV18 with TRBJ2-7; 8 positions match TRBD1. Germline V gives CDR1 KGHSH, CDR2 LQKENI. The V gene end was trimmed by 2 bases and the J gene end by 5 bases; junction bases not matched to a gene: 8. The CDR3 contains 15 residues. The chain's CDR3 is CASSPGTGRSNEQYV. The CDR3 nucleotides are TGTGCCAGCTCACCAGGGACAGGACGGTCCAACGAGCAGTACGTC.

The genes are TRBV27 and TRBJ2-3; 9 positions agree with TRBD1. Germline V gene data show CDR1 as MNHEY and CDR2 as SMNVEV (reference sequence). The CDR3 has 14 amino acids. Unmatched junction bases numbered 3, after V lost 3 bases and J lost 5 bases. The CDR3 is CASSLGQGGDTQYF. The CDR3, as DNA: TGTGCCAGCAGTTTGGGACAGGGAGGAGATACGCAGTATTTT.

The chain joins TRBV4-3 to TRBJ2-2, with 7 bases identical to TRBD2. The CDR3 has 18 amino acids. Germline lookup yields CDR1 LGHNA and CDR2 YSLEER. J gave up 8 bases and V 3 bases, and 18 bases lay outside the gene matches. The CDR3 loop is CASSHRTILAADGGELFF. CDR3 nucleotides: TGCGCCAGCAGCCACCGAACGATTCTAGCGGCTGATGGGGGGGAGCTGTTTTTT.

The chain combines TRBV28 with TRBJ2-3; 8 nucleotides align to TRBD2. Per germline, CDR1 MDHEN and CDR2 SYDVKM. This CDR3 contains 16 residues. The trim removed 6 bases at V and 2 bases at J, leaving 10 bases unmatched. CDR3 sequence (DNA): TGTGCCAGCAGGAAGGGGGTAGCGGGGACCACAGATACGCAGTATTTT. Its translation is CASRKGVAGTTDTQYF.

The gene calls are TRBV29-1 and TRBJ2-1; the D gene is possibly TRBD1 (6 bases). The germline CDR1 and CDR2 sequences are SQVTM and ANQGSEA. Trimming shortened V by 4 bases and J by 3 bases, and 16 bases separated the two germline ends. The length of the CDR3 is 15 residues. Here the CDR3 DNA reads TGCAGCGTTGTAGGGGGTGAAGACTACTACAATGAGCAGTTCTTC. This gives the protein CSVVGGEDYYNEQFF.

The rearrangement links TRBV6-5 to TRBJ1-1, with 10 positions matching TRBD1. This CDR3 is built from 14 residues. J lost 5 bases, V lost 6 bases, and 6 bases had no gene match. Germline V CDR1 and CDR2: MNHEY, SVGAGI. As DNA, the CDR3 is TGTGCCAGCAGACTGGACAGGGGGGCAACTGAAGCTTTCTTT. This gives the protein CASRLDRGATEAFF.

The chain recombines TRBV4-3 with TRBJ2-5; 11 bases line up with TRBD2. J was trimmed by 2 bases and V by 1 base; bases with no gene match: 6. Germline values: CDR1 LGHNA, CDR2 YSLEER. The CDR3 is 17 amino acids. The DNA of the CDR3 is TGCGCCAGCAGCCAAGGCCCTAGCGGGGGGTCACAAGAGACCCAGTACTTC. This encodes CASSQGPSGGSQETQYF.

This chain uses TRBV18 with TRBJ1-6; D is possibly TRBD1 (5 bases). The V gene's germline CDR1 is KGHSH and CDR2 LQKENI. The V end lost 2 bases, the J end lost 5 bases, and 10 bases lay between the germline ends. The CDR3 spans 15 residues. CDR3: CASSPVAGNNSPLHF. DNA of the CDR3: TGTGCCAGCTCACCAGTGGCAGGGAATAATTCACCCCTCCACTTT. The full variable domain, rest sourced from reference TRBV18 and TRBJ1-6, is NAGVMQNPRHLVRRRGQEARLRCSPMKGHSHVYWYRQLPEEGLKFMVYLQKENIIDESGMPKERFSAEFPKEGPSILRIQQVVRGDSAAYFCASSPVAGNNSPLHFGNGTRLTVT.

The rearrangement joins TRBV21-1 to TRBJ1-1; the listed D gene, TRBD1, was not tested against the DNA. TRBV21-1 constitutes a pseudogene. There are 15 residues in the CDR3. CDR3 DNA sequence: TGTGCCACCGCCTATACTCAGGGGCCGGACACTGAAGCTTTCTTT. Residues: CATAYTQGPDTEAFF.

In this sample, this clone turned up a few times. This sequence joins TRBV7-8 and TRBJ2-2; D perhaps matches TRBD1 (6 bases). V was trimmed by 6 bases and J by 4 bases, leaving 15 bases between them. The CDR3 sequence is 15 residues long. Germline V gives CDR1 SGHVS, CDR2 FQNEAQ. CDR3 sequence (DNA): TGTGCCAGCAGGCAGACCGGGACACGCACCGGGGAGCTGTTTTTT. Protein sequence: CASRQTGTRTGELFF. The complete variable domain, with remaining parts taken from reference TRBV7-8 and TRBJ2-2, reads GAGVSQSPRYKVAKRGQDVALRCDPISGHVSLFWYQQALGQGPEFLTYFQNEAQLDKSGLPSDRFFAERPEGSVSTLKIQRTQQEDSAVYLCASRQTGTRTGELFFGEGSRLTVL.

The chain carries TRBV5-4 and TRBJ1-2, with D perhaps TRBD1 (5 bases). Trimming left V 6 bases short and J 4 bases short, with 7 bases between. There are 11 residues in the CDR3. Germline values: CDR1 SGHNT, CDR2 YYREEE (reference sequence). For the CDR3, the DNA is TGTGCCAGCACCACAGGCTATGGCTACACCTTC. Translated: CASTTGYGYTF.

Only a few counts were recorded for this clone. The V call is TRBV24-1, the J call TRBJ2-3; maybe TRBD1 (5 bases). V dropped 5 bases and J dropped 2 bases, with 10 bases sitting between them. CDR1 and CDR2 from the germline V gene are KGHDR and SFDVKD. The CDR3 has 14 amino acids. CDR3 DNA: TGTGCCACCAGTGGCCAGGGCTACACAGATACGCAGTATTTT. This codes for CATSGQGYTDTQYF.

The V call is TRBV4-3, the J call TRBJ2-1, with D perhaps matching TRBD1 (5 bases). Germline CDR1 reads LGHNA; CDR2 reads YSLEER. V dropped 0 bases and J dropped 8 bases, with 11 bases sitting between them. This CDR3 has 14 amino acids. The CDR3: CASSQEGRAYEQFF. The CDR3, as DNA: TGCGCCAGCAGCCAAGAAGGCAGGGCTTATGAGCAGTTCTTC.

The rearrangement uses TRBV6-5 and TRBJ1-1, with D tentatively TRBD1 (5 bases). The CDR3 is made up of 13 amino acids. Germline lookup yields CDR1 MNHEY and CDR2 SVGAGI. Trimming pared 7 bases from V and 4 bases from J, leaving 13 bases between. For the CDR3, the DNA is TGTGCCAGCACCCGGGGGGGAGGCACTGAAGCTTTCTTT. This translates into CASTRGGGTEAFF.

The chain recombines TRBV28 with TRBJ2-5; the D gene is possibly TRBD2 (6 bases). Germline V gives CDR1 MDHEN, CDR2 SYDVKM. CDR3 length equals 14 residues. The V end was cut by 6 bases, the J end by 2 bases, with 13 bases between. CDR3 coding DNA: TGTGCCAGCAGGCTTACCGGGGGTCAAGAGACCCAGTACTTC. It encodes CASRLTGGQETQYF.